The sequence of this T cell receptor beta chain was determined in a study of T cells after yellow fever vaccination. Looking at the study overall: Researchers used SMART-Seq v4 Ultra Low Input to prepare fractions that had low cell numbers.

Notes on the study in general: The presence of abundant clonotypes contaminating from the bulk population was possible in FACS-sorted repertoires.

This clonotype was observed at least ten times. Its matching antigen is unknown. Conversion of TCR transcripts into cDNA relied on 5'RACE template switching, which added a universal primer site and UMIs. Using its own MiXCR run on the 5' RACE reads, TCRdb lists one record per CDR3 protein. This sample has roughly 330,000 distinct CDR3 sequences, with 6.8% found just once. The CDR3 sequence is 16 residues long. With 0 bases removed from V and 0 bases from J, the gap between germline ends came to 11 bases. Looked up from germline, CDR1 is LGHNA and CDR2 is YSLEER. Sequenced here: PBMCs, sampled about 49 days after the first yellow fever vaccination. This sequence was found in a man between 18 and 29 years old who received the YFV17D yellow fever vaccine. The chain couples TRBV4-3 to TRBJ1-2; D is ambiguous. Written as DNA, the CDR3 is TGCGCCAGCAGCCAAGATTGGACGGACCCTAACTATGGCTACACCTTC. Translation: CASSQDWTDPNYGYTF.